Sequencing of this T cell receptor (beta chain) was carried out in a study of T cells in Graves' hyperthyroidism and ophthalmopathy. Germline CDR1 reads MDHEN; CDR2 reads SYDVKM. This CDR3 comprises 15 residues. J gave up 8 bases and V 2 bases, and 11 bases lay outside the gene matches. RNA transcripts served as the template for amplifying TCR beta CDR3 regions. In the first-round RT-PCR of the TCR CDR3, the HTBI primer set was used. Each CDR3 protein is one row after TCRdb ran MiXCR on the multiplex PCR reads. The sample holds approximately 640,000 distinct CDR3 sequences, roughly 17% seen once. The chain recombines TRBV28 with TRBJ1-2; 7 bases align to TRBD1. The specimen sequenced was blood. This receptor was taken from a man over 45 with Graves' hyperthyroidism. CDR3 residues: CASSLNSEGARGYTF. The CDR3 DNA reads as TGTGCCAGCAGTTTAAATTCGGAGGGGGCGAGAGGCTACACCTTC.